This is a list of T cell receptor beta chains from one sample in a study of blood T cell repertoires in COVID-19. Data came from immunoSEQ multiplex PCR; TCRdb stores just in-frame clones and leaves some out. The top ten hold about 1.6% of the sample, which has some 190,000 clones, about nine tenths seen once. The sample taken for sequencing was peripheral blood. The receptors originated from a man between 18 and 35 years old with active or convalescent COVID-19. CDR3s include the opening cysteine and the closing phenylalanine or tryptophan. The D gene is left open where the match is weak. Clone size, where shown, is once, few, many, or a class for clones that have expanded.

- - TRBJ1-1 TRBV9 TGTGCCAGCAGCCGGGGGGGCTCGTTTGGAACTGAAGCTTTCTTT CASSRGGSFGTEAFF
TRBD1 once TRBJ1-1 TRBV29-1 TGCAGCGCCCTCACAGGGGGAACTGAAGCTTTCTTT CSALTGGTEAFF
TRBD1 - TRBJ1-2 TRBV5-6 TGTGCCAGCAGCTTGGCCCCCGGGACAGGGTTTCTCTATGGCTACACCTTC CASSLAPGTGFLYGYTF
- - TRBJ1-2 TRBV11-2 TGTGCCAGCAGCTCGGACATTAACTATGGCTACACCTTC CASSSDINYGYTF
TRBD1 - TRBJ2-7 TRBV24-1 TGTGCCACCAGTGATTCAGGACAGGGAGACTACGAGCAGTACTTC CATSDSGQGDYEQYF
TRBD2 - TRBJ2-7 TRBV19 TGTGCCAGTAGTATAGGAGCGGGGGGCCCCTACGAGCAGTACTTC CASSIGAGGPYEQYF
TRBD1 - TRBJ1-2 TRBV6-6 TGTGCCAGCAGTGGCGGACAGGTAGACTACACCTTC CASSGGQVDYTF
TRBD1 - TRBJ1-5 TRBV7-8 TGTGCCAGCAGCTTATTAGGGGGCACCGGCAATCAGCCCCAGCATTTT CASSLLGGTGNQPQHF
- - TRBJ2-6 TRBV5-4 TGTGCCAGCAGCCTCTCGGGAACTCCCAACGTCCTGACTTTC CASSLSGTPNVLTF
- - TRBJ1-2 TRBV29-1 TGCAGCGTTGAGAAACTCGACTGGGAGGGCTACACCTTC CSVEKLDWEGYTF